This T cell receptor beta chain was recovered during a study of blood T cell repertoires in COVID-19. Some clones are missing from TCRdb's copy, which holds only in-frame ones; the method was immunoSEQ multiplex PCR. The table lists about 250,000 clones, over 75% of them singletons. Enrollees, about 18 to 95 years old, lived in 24 US areas. Deletions cut 0 bases from V and 7 bases from J, with 11 bases between. CDR3 size: 14 residues. Germline lookup yields CDR1 SGHDT and CDR2 YYEEEE. The receptor comes from a woman aged 50 to 60 with acute COVID-19. Specimen: PBMCs or T cells enriched from blood (not recorded which). The V call is TRBV5-6, the J call TRBJ1-5, with D perhaps TRBD1 (5 bases). CDR3 region: CASSLVGAGQPQHF. The CDR3 DNA is TGTGCCAGCAGCTTGGTTGGGGCTGGCCAGCCCCAGCATTTT.